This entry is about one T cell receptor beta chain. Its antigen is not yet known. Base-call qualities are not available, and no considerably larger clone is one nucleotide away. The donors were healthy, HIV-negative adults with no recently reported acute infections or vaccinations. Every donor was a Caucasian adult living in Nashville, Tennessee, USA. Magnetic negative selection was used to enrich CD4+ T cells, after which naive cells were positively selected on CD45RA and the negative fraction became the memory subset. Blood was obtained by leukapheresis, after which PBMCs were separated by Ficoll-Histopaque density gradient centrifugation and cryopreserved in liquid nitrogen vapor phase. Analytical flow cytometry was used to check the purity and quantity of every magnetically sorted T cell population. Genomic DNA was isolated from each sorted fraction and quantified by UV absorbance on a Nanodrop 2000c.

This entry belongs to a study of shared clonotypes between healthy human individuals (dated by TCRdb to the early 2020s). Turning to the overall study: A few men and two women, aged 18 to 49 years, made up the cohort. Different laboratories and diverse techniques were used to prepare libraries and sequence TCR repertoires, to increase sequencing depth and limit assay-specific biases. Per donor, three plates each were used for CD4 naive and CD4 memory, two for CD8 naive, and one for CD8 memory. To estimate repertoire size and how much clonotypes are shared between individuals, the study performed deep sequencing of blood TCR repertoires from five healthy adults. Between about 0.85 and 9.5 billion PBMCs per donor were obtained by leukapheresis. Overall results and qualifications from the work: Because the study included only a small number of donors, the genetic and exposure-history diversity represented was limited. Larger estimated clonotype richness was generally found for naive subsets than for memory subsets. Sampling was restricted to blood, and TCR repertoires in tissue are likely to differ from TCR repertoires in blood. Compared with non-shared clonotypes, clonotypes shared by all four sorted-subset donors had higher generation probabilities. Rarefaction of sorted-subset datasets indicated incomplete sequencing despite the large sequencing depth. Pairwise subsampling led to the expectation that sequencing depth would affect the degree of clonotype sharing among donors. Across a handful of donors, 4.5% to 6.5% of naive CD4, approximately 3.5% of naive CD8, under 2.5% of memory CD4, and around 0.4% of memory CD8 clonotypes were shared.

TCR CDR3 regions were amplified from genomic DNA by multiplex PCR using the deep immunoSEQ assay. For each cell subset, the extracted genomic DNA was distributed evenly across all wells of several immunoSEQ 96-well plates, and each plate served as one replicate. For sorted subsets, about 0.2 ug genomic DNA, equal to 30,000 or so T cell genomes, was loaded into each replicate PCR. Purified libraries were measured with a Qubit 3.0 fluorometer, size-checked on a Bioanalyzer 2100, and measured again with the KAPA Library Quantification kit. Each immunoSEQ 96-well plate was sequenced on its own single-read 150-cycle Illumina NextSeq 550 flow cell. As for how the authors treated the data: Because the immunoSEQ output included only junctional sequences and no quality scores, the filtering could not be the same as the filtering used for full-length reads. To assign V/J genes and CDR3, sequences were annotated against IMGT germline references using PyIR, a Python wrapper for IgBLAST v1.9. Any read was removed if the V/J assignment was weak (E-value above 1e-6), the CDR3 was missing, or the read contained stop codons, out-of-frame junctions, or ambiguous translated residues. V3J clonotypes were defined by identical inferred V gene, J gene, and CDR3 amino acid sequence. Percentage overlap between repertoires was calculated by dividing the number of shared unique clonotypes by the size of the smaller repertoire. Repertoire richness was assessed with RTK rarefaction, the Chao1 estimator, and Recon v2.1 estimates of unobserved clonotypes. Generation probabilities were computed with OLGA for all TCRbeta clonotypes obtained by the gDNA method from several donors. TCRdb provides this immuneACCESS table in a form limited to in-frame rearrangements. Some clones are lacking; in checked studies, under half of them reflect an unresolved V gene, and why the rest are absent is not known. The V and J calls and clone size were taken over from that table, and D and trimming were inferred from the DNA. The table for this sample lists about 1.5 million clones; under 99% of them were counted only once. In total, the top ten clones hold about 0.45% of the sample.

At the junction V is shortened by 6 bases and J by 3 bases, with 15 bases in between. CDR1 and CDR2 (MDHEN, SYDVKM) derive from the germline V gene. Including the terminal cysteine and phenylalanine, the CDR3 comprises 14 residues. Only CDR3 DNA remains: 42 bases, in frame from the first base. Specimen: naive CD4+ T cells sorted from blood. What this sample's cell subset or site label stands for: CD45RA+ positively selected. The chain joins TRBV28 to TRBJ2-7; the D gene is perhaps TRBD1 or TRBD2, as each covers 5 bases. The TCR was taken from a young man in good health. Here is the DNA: TGTGCCAGCAGCCCACCGGGACCCAACTACGAGCAGTACTTC. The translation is CASSPPGPNYEQYF.